This T cell receptor beta chain was observed in a study of blood T cells in healthy people across ages. Findings of the study overall: TCR beta diversity per million T cells fell roughly linearly with age. Unsorted PBMCs prevented conclusive naive versus antigen-experienced comparison.

This CDR3 is built from 14 residues. The ends were cut back, 2 bases at V and 4 bases at J, with 11 bases in the middle. CDR1 MGHRA and CDR2 YSYEKL come from the germline V gene. This clonotype was detected only once. Its antigen is undetermined. A J-beta primer mix and a sample-barcoded 5' primer were used in a second PCR of roughly 6 to 11 cycles. Each CDR3 protein is one row after TCRdb ran MiXCR on the 5' RACE reads. The repertoire holds 1,800,000 or so distinct CDR3 sequences, about two fifths seen once, with around 23% in the top ten. The people who gave samples were healthy Caucasians from Russia, aged about 6 to 95.

This chain joins TRBV4-1 and TRBJ1-2; possible D gene TRBD1, 6 bases. The origin of this receptor is a human donor in good health. The sample taken for sequencing was blood. The CDR3 loop reads CASSQLGGLYGYTF. The CDR3 DNA follows: TGCGCCAGCAGCCAACTCGGGGGGCTCTATGGCTACACCTTC.